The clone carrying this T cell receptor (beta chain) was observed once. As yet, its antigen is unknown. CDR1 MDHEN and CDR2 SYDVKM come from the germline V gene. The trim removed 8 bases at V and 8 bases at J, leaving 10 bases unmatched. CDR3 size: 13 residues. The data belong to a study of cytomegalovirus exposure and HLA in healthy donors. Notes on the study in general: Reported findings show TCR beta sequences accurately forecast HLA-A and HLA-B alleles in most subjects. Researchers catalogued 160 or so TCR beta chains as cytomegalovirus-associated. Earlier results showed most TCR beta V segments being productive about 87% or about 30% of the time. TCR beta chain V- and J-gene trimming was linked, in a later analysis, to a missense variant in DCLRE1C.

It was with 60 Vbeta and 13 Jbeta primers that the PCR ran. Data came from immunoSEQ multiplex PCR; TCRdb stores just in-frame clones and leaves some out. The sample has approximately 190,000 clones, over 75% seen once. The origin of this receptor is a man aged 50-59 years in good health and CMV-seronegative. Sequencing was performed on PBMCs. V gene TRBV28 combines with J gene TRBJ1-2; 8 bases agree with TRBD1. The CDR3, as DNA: TGTGCCAGCTGCCCGCAGGGGGCGCTGGGCTACACCTTC. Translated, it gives CASCPQGALGYTF.